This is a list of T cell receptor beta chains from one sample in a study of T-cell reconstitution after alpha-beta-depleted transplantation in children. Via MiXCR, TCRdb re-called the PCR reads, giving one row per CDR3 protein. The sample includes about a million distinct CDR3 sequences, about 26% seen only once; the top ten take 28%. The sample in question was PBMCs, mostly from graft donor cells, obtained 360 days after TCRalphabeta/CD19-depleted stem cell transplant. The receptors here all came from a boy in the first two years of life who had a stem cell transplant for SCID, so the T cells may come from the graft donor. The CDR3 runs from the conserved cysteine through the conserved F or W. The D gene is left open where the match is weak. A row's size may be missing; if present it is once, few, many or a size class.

CASSGTGVGNEQFF,TGTGCCAGCAGTGGGACAGGGGTGGGCAATGAGCAGTTCTTC,TRBV2,TRBD1,.,TRBJ2-1
CASSQLRLGSYEQYF,TGTGCCAGCAGCCAGCTACGGTTAGGTTCCTACGAGCAGTACTTC,TRBV6-2/TRBV6-3,.,few,TRBJ2-7
CASSPGQTSYNEQFF,TGTGCCAGCAGCCCAGGACAGACCTCCTACAATGAGCAGTTCTTC,TRBV7-2,.,many,TRBJ2-1
CASSLPGLASPSTDTQYF,TGTGCCAGCAGCTTACCTGGATTGGCCTCCCCTAGCACAGATACGCAGTATTTT,TRBV11-1,.,.,TRBJ2-3
CASSRKGGGGTDTQYF,TGCGCCAGCAGCCGAAAGGGCGGGGGCGGAACAGATACGCAGTATTTT,TRBV4-1,.,.,TRBJ2-3
CSVEVGRVGTGELFF,TGCAGCGTTGAAGTGGGCAGGGTGGGCACCGGGGAGCTGTTTTTT,TRBV29-1,.,.,TRBJ2-2
CASSLALRDKETQYF,TGTGCCAGCAGCTTAGCGTTGCGGGACAAAGAGACCCAGTACTTC,TRBV7-9,.,.,TRBJ2-5
CASSSRHLYEQYF,TGTGCCAGCAGCTCTAGACATCTCTACGAGCAGTACTTC,TRBV11-2,.,.,TRBJ2-7
CASSKQGVAKNIQYF,TGTGCCAGCAGTAAACAGGGAGTAGCCAAAAACATTCAGTACTTC,TRBV6-1,.,.,TRBJ2-4
CASSSATGTDTQYF,TGCGCCAGCAGCTCCGCGACAGGCACAGATACGCAGTATTTT,TRBV5-1,.,once,TRBJ2-3
CASSPGPGDTIYF,TGTGCCAGCTCACCGGGGCCCGGGGACACCATATATTTT,TRBV18,.,many,TRBJ1-3
CASIPWGHENTGELFF,TGTGCCAGCATCCCGTGGGGACACGAAAACACCGGGGAGCTGTTTTTT,TRBV28,.,few,TRBJ2-2
CASSLGLAGVNTGELFF,TGCGCCAGCAGCTTGGGACTAGCGGGGGTGAACACCGGGGAGCTGTTTTTT,TRBV5-1,TRBD2,few,TRBJ2-2
CASSLMPGTSGDVGEQFF,TGTGCCAGCAGCTTAATGCCGGGGACTAGCGGGGACGTCGGTGAGCAGTTCTTC,TRBV7-3,TRBD2,.,TRBJ2-1
CASSSDRPHEQYF,TGTGCCAGCAGCTCGGACAGGCCCCACGAGCAGTACTTC,TRBV4-2,TRBD1,few,TRBJ2-7
CASSGRDRGIDTGELFF,TGCGCCAGCAGCGGCCGGGACAGGGGAATTGACACCGGGGAGCTGTTTTTT,TRBV4-1,TRBD1,.,TRBJ2-2
CATSRDTGKGSPLHF,TGTGCCACCAGCAGAGATACGGGGAAAGGTTCACCCCTCCACTTT,TRBV15,.,.,TRBJ1-6
CASSPQTGSGTEAFF,TGTGCCAGCAGTCCACAAACAGGGTCGGGCACTGAAGCTTTCTTT,TRBV6-1,.,.,TRBJ1-1
CASTLRDRSTGELFF,TGTGCCAGCACCCTCCGGGACAGGTCGACCGGGGAGCTGTTTTTT,TRBV28,TRBD1,.,TRBJ2-2
CASSVALRDEQFF,TGTGCCAGCAGCGTAGCTCTAAGGGATGAGCAGTTCTTC,TRBV9,.,.,TRBJ2-1
CASSPRPGVLGTEAFF,TGTGCCAGCTCACCGCGTCCGGGCGTTCTGGGCACTGAAGCTTTCTTT,TRBV18,.,once,TRBJ1-1